These T cell receptor beta chains were read from a single sample in a study of T-cell memory formation after mild COVID-19. TCRdb used MiXCR to reprocess the 5' RACE reads, holding one entry per CDR3 protein. The repertoire holds under 250,000 distinct CDR3 sequences, with approximately 30% as singletons. The sample consisted of PBMCs or a T cell subset sorted from them (not recorded which). All receptors derive from an adult woman who had mild COVID-19 (a few samples of this study predate the infection). Cell type and time point are not known. Both conserved end residues are part of each CDR3. Each record gives: J gene, clone size, V gene, D gene, CDR3 DNA, CDR3 protein. D genes are given only for firm matches. Clone size is given for some rows only: seen once, a few or many times, or a class if the clone is expanded.

J gene: TRBJ1-1
clone size: many
V gene: TRBV25-1
D gene: NA
CDR3 DNA: TGTGCCAGCAGCCAGACTAGAACTGAAGCTTTCTTT
CDR3 protein: CASSQTRTEAFF

J gene: TRBJ2-7
clone size: NA
V gene: TRBV6-5
D gene: TRBD1
CDR3 DNA: TGTGCCAGCAGCAGACCGGGACAGGGGGGACACTACGAGCAGTACTTC
CDR3 protein: CASSRPGQGGHYEQYF

J gene: TRBJ2-1
clone size: NA
V gene: TRBV5-1
D gene: TRBD2
CDR3 DNA: TGCGCCAGCAGAAGGTGGAGCGGGGGCTTCAACAATGAGCAGTTCTTC
CDR3 protein: CASRRWSGGFNNEQFF

J gene: TRBJ2-5
clone size: many
V gene: TRBV12-3/TRBV12-4
D gene: TRBD2
CDR3 DNA: TGTGCCAGCAGTCCTAGCGGGGGTGAGACCCAGTACTTC
CDR3 protein: CASSPSGGETQYF

J gene: TRBJ1-2
clone size: NA
V gene: TRBV7-9
D gene: NA
CDR3 DNA: TGTGCCAGCAGCTTAATCGGTTCCCTCTATGGCTACACCTTC
CDR3 protein: CASSLIGSLYGYTF

J gene: TRBJ1-1
clone size: NA
V gene: TRBV6-6
D gene: NA
CDR3 DNA: TGTGCCAGCAGTTACTCTACGGATGAAGCTTTCTTT
CDR3 protein: CASSYSTDEAFF

J gene: TRBJ2-3
clone size: few
V gene: TRBV4-3
D gene: NA
CDR3 DNA: TGCGCCAGCAGCCAAGATTTGCAGGGTTGGACAGATACGCAGTATTTT
CDR3 protein: CASSQDLQGWTDTQYF

J gene: TRBJ2-7
clone size: NA
V gene: TRBV29-1
D gene: NA
CDR3 DNA: TGCAGCGTCGCCCTCGCAGCGGGCACCTACGAGCAGTACTTC
CDR3 protein: CSVALAAGTYEQYF

J gene: TRBJ1-2
clone size: NA
V gene: TRBV30
D gene: NA
CDR3 DNA: TGTGCCTGGAGGAACTATGGCTACACCTTC
CDR3 protein: CAWRNYGYTF

J gene: TRBJ1-1
clone size: NA
V gene: TRBV12-3/TRBV12-4
D gene: TRBD1
CDR3 DNA: TGTGCCAGCAGTCCCAATCCAGGGGGCCGCGGGAACACTGAAGCTTTCTTT
CDR3 protein: CASSPNPGGRGNTEAFF

J gene: TRBJ2-7
clone size: few
V gene: TRBV7-7
D gene: NA
CDR3 DNA: TGTGCCAGCAGCTTAGGACAGGCCGACTACGAGCAGTACTTC
CDR3 protein: CASSLGQADYEQYF

J gene: TRBJ2-7
clone size: few
V gene: TRBV7-2
D gene: TRBD1
CDR3 DNA: TGTGCCAGCAGCCAAGCCGGGACAGGGCTATACGAGCAGTACTTC
CDR3 protein: CASSQAGTGLYEQYF

J gene: TRBJ1-1
clone size: NA
V gene: TRBV6-5
D gene: TRBD1
CDR3 DNA: TGTGCCAGCAGGGCCGGGACAGGGTTTAACACTGAAGCTTTCTTT
CDR3 protein: CASRAGTGFNTEAFF

J gene: TRBJ2-1
clone size: NA
V gene: TRBV7-9
D gene: NA
CDR3 DNA: TGTGCCAGCAGCTATACAGGGTTAGGCTACAATGAGCAGTTCTTC
CDR3 protein: CASSYTGLGYNEQFF

J gene: TRBJ1-6
clone size: NA
V gene: TRBV11-2
D gene: NA
CDR3 DNA: TGTGCCAGCAGCTTACTGACAGAAAATTCACCCCTCCACTTT
CDR3 protein: CASSLLTENSPLHF

J gene: TRBJ1-1
clone size: NA
V gene: TRBV3-1
D gene: TRBD1
CDR3 DNA: TGTGCCAGCAGCCCCATCGAGGGGGCTATGGCTTTCTTT
CDR3 protein: CASSPIEGAMAFF

J gene: TRBJ2-1
clone size: few
V gene: TRBV5-1
D gene: TRBD1
CDR3 DNA: TGCGCCAGCAGCTTGGGCCACAGGGGGTGGTCCGGCTCCAATGAGCAGTTCTTC
CDR3 protein: CASSLGHRGWSGSNEQFF

J gene: TRBJ2-7
clone size: NA
V gene: TRBV11-3
D gene: NA
CDR3 DNA: TGTGCCAGCAGCGACCCGGGACACCCCTACGAGCAGTACTTC
CDR3 protein: CASSDPGHPYEQYF

J gene: TRBJ1-6
clone size: few
V gene: TRBV5-5
D gene: NA
CDR3 DNA: TGTGCCAGCGGGGAGATAGGAAGCTCACCCCTCCACTTT
CDR3 protein: CASGEIGSSPLHF

J gene: TRBJ2-2
clone size: NA
V gene: TRBV10-3
D gene: NA
CDR3 DNA: TGTGCCATCAGTTGGGGGACCGGGGAGCTGTTTTTT
CDR3 protein: CAISWGTGELFF

J gene: TRBJ2-6
clone size: few
V gene: TRBV4-3
D gene: NA
CDR3 DNA: TGCGCCAGCAGCCAAGAAGTACGGGTCGGGGCCAACGTCCTGACTTTC
CDR3 protein: CASSQEVRVGANVLTF

J gene: TRBJ1-1
clone size: NA
V gene: TRBV7-2
D gene: NA
CDR3 DNA: TGTGCCAGCAGGTTAGACAGAATTGAAGCTTTCTTT
CDR3 protein: CASRLDRIEAFF

J gene: TRBJ1-2
clone size: NA
V gene: TRBV18
D gene: NA
CDR3 DNA: TGTGCCAGCTCACCAGGCGTCCAGGTTGACTATGGCTACACCTTC
CDR3 protein: CASSPGVQVDYGYTF

J gene: TRBJ1-1
clone size: NA
V gene: TRBV15
D gene: NA
CDR3 DNA: TGTGCCACCACAGTGAACACTGAAGCTTTCTTT
CDR3 protein: CATTVNTEAFF

J gene: TRBJ2-1
clone size: few
V gene: TRBV7-7
D gene: TRBD2
CDR3 DNA: TGTGCCAGCAGCCAAACTAGCGGTGCCTACAATGAGCAGTTCTTC
CDR3 protein: CASSQTSGAYNEQFF

J gene: TRBJ2-1
clone size: NA
V gene: TRBV9
D gene: NA
CDR3 DNA: TGTGCCAGCAGCGTAGTACAGTTCAACAATGAGCAGTTCTTC
CDR3 protein: CASSVVQFNNEQFF

J gene: TRBJ2-7
clone size: NA
V gene: TRBV6-6
D gene: NA
CDR3 DNA: TGTGCCAGCAAACAGGGTTCCTCCTACGAGCAGTACTTC
CDR3 protein: CASKQGSSYEQYF

J gene: TRBJ2-1
clone size: NA
V gene: TRBV4-1
D gene: TRBD2
CDR3 DNA: TGCGCCAGCAGCCAAGAGAGCGGGGGGGCCTACAATGAGCAGTTCTTC
CDR3 protein: CASSQESGGAYNEQFF

J gene: TRBJ2-1
clone size: NA
V gene: TRBV7-9
D gene: TRBD2
CDR3 DNA: TGTGCCAGCAGCAAGGGACTAGCGGGAGGGCCTGGTGATAGAGAGCAGTTCTTC
CDR3 protein: CASSKGLAGGPGDREQFF

J gene: TRBJ2-5
clone size: few
V gene: TRBV2
D gene: NA
CDR3 DNA: TGTGCCAGCAGTGAAGTCGGGGGCCCCCAAGAGACCCAGTACTTC
CDR3 protein: CASSEVGGPQETQYF

J gene: TRBJ2-3
clone size: few
V gene: TRBV18
D gene: NA
CDR3 DNA: TGTGCCAGCTCATCGGGATCCCATACGCAGTATTTT
CDR3 protein: CASSSGSHTQYF

J gene: TRBJ2-7
clone size: NA
V gene: TRBV20-1
D gene: NA
CDR3 DNA: TGCAGTGCTAGACGCCGACTCGAGCAGTACTTC
CDR3 protein: CSARRRLEQYF

J gene: TRBJ2-1
clone size: NA
V gene: TRBV5-1
D gene: TRBD1
CDR3 DNA: TGCGCCAGCAGGATATCAATTCCCGGGACAGCTTACAATGAGCAGTTCTTC
CDR3 protein: CASRISIPGTAYNEQFF

J gene: TRBJ2-1
clone size: NA
V gene: TRBV3-1
D gene: NA
CDR3 DNA: TGTGCCAGCAGCCAAGGTTACCGTCGGGGTGAGCAGTTCTTC
CDR3 protein: CASSQGYRRGEQFF

J gene: TRBJ1-1
clone size: NA
V gene: TRBV20-1
D gene: NA
CDR3 DNA: TGCAGTGCTGGCCGCGGGGACACTGAAGCTTTCTTT
CDR3 protein: CSAGRGDTEAFF

J gene: TRBJ2-1
clone size: few
V gene: TRBV2
D gene: NA
CDR3 DNA: TGTGCCAGCAGCGCAAACTCTAACAATGAGCAGTTCTTC
CDR3 protein: CASSANSNNEQFF

J gene: TRBJ1-2
clone size: NA
V gene: TRBV7-8
D gene: NA
CDR3 DNA: TGTGCCAGCAGCTTACAACGTAACAGGGATGGCTACACCTTC
CDR3 protein: CASSLQRNRDGYTF

J gene: TRBJ1-3
clone size: few
V gene: TRBV12-3/TRBV12-4
D gene: NA
CDR3 DNA: TGTGCCAGCAGTTTTCGGACCCTCCGGACGTCAGACACCATATATTTT
CDR3 protein: CASSFRTLRTSDTIYF

J gene: TRBJ2-4
clone size: once
V gene: TRBV6-5
D gene: NA
CDR3 DNA: TGTGCCAGCCGCTATGGCAGGGGAAGCAAAAACATTCAGTACTTC
CDR3 protein: CASRYGRGSKNIQYF

J gene: TRBJ1-2
clone size: once
V gene: TRBV6-5
D gene: NA
CDR3 DNA: TGTGCCAGCAGTTACGACCTACGCTCCCGGGGGAACTATGGCTACACCTTC
CDR3 protein: CASSYDLRSRGNYGYTF